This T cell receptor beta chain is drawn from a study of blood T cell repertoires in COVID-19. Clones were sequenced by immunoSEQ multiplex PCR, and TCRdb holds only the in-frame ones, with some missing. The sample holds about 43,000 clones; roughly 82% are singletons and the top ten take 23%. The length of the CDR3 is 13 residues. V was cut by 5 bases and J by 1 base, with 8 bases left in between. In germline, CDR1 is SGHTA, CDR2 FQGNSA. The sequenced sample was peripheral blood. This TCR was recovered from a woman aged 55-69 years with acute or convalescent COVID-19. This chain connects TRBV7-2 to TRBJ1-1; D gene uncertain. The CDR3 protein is CASSVNRNTEAFF. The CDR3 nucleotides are TGTGCCAGCAGCGTCAACAGGAACACTGAAGCTTTCTTT.